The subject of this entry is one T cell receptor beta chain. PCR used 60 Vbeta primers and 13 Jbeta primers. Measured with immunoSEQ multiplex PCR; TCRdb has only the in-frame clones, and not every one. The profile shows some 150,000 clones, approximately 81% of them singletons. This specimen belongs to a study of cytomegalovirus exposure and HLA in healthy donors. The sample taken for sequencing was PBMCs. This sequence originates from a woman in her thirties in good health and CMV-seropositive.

In DNA, the CDR3 is TGCAGCGCCTCTCGGACAGGGAGGGTTTGGAACACTGAAGCTTTCTTT. It specifies CSASRTGRVWNTEAFF. This chain connects TRBV29-1 to TRBJ1-1; 8 nucleotides line up with TRBD1. CDR1 SQVTM and CDR2 ANQGSEA come from the germline V gene. The V and J ends lost 7 bases and 1 base, in that order; junction bases with no gene match: 14. The CDR3 is made up of 16 amino acids.